The T cell receptor beta chain under discussion was sequenced for a study of blood T cell repertoires in COVID-19. On the study more broadly: Samples representing acute and convalescent COVID-19 were sourced from the United States, Italy and Spain. The analysed material was cDNA or gDNA that came from T cells, B-cell-depleted T cells, or PBMCs.

The J segment lost 6 bases and the V segment lost 5 bases, leaving 4 bases of the junction unmatched. The CDR3 extends over 13 amino acids. Germline loops: CDR1 MNHEY, CDR2 SVGAGI. Profiling relied on immunoSEQ multiplex PCR, and the TCRdb table lists in-frame clones only, not all of them. The data contain fewer than 300,000 clones, 90% to 95% of them singletons. The sequence derives from a woman in her 30s with COVID-19, enrolled during active disease. The rearrangement joins TRBV6-5 to TRBJ1-5; TRBD1 matches 7 bases. Sample: peripheral blood. Here the CDR3 reads CASSRQGRQPQHF. The CDR3 DNA reads TGTGCCAGCAGTAGACAGGGCCGTCAGCCCCAGCATTTT.